This T cell receptor beta chain originates from a study of chemoradiotherapy in HPV16-positive cancers (dated by TCRdb to between 2020 and 2023). Some background on the complete study: Using functional T-cell assays on cells from a couple of HPV16-positive patients, the researchers defined candidate HPV-specific T-cell clones and common TCR motifs. Next, the candidate HPV-specific TCRs and motifs were followed in TCR repertoires from fewer than 100 patients with HPV-related cancers. The study asked whether T-cell immunity against the HPV oncoproteins E6 and E7 changes during chemoradiotherapy and whether it affects survival. The research as a whole found: Expansion of candidate HPV-specific clones and E7-related TCR motifs was observed in the tumor microenvironment during treatment, whereas no such expansion was observed for non-HPV-specific T cells. The functional definition of HPV-specific T cells was derived from only two HPV16-positive patients, and the survival association was reported for HPV16-positive patients. In HPV16-positive patients, expansion of HPV-responsive T cells during chemoradiotherapy was found to be associated with improved recurrence-free survival.

From a lookup of the germline V gene (reference sequence), CDR1 and CDR2 are LNHDA and SQIVND. Trimming takes 8 bases from V and 7 bases from J, and the germline ends sit 15 bases apart. The CDR3 runs 13 residues from the cysteine to the phenylalanine. The read is trimmed to its CDR3 DNA, 39 bases read in frame from base 1. Worth noting for this clone: Its antigen is still unknown. No much larger clone exists at a distance of one base, and base qualities are not known.

Library generation was performed with the immunoSEQ multiplex PCR assay. TCRdb mirrors the immuneACCESS table, restricted to in-frame sequences. Some clones are absent from its copies; in checked studies, under half trace to an unresolved V gene, and the reason for the others is unknown. Here the sample has about 2,800 clones; approximately 86% occur a single time. Jointly, the top ten make up less than 6.5% of the sample. Repertoires were sampled repeatedly over the course of chemoradiotherapy, so clonal expansion could be followed in the tumor microenvironment. The sequence came from a human donor with HPV-associated anogenital cancer. The sequencing used tumor tissue, collected from a patient who underwent chemoradiotherapy. Recombination joined TRBV19 with TRBJ1-5; the D segment could be TRBD1, given 6 matching bases. CDR3 loop: CASAQGRDQPQHF. Here is the DNA: TGTGCCAGTGCTCAGGGGCGGGACCAGCCCCAGCATTTT. The variable domain in full, with residues beyond the CDR3 obtained from the reference TRBV19 and TRBJ1-5 genes, is DGGITQSPKYLFRKEGQNVTLSCEQNLNHDAMYWYRQDPGQGLRLIYYSQIVNDFQKGDIAEGYSVSREKKESFPLTVTSAQKNPTAFYLCASAQGRDQPQHFGDGTRLSIL.